The source of this T cell receptor (beta chain) is a study of beta chain features in type 1 diabetes (dated by TCRdb to between 2018 and 2020). Regarding the research as a whole: Mean age, gender distribution, total cell number and subset yield were not different between patients and healthy donors. The study compared the TCRB repertoires of sorted circulating CD4+ T cell subsets in recently diagnosed type 1 diabetes patients with those in matched healthy donors. Naive and central memory subsets were obtained from all 30 or so donors, but regulatory and stem cell-like memory subsets were isolated from only 8 patients and roughly 8 healthy donors. Across all samples, 90 million to 130 million sorted cells were examined, and cell number per subset correlated strongly with RNA yield. Results the study describes overall, beyond this receptor: A moderate but significant shortening of TCRB CDR3 length was observed in type 1 diabetes patients in all four CD4+ subsets. PCR may preferentially amplify shorter templates, but because patient and control samples were amplified and corrected together, any resulting skew would affect both groups equally. At VDJ recombination sites, patients with type 1 diabetes made fewer insertions and deleted more nucleotides, a pattern implying thymic rearrangement abnormalities. Because the HLA sub-analyses included only small numbers of individuals, any influence of HLA type on TCRB rearrangement was left unresolved. Because cDNA was sequenced instead of genomic DNA, highly expressing activated cells could be over-represented, though the groups showed no difference in activation or CD3 levels. Naive, central memory and regulatory TCRB repertoires appeared to be more similar among patients than among healthy donors.

A single peripheral blood draw of 90 to 150 mL on average was collected from each donor into heparinised tubes. A BD FACSAria II and a panel including CD45RO, CCR7, CD25, CD127, CD95 and CD27 were used to sort naive, central memory, regulatory and stem cell-like memory CD4+ T cells. All sorted populations exceeded 98% purity. PBMCs were isolated right away by Lymphoprep density gradient centrifugation and were stained directly, without culture. Samples were stained and sorted in pairs, with one healthy donor and one patient per experiment, so that batch effects were minimized. For this clone: Its antigen is currently not known. Qualities for individual bases were not recorded, and no much larger clone is one base off.

The High Capacity cDNA Reverse Transcription Kit was used to reverse transcribe all of the isolated RNA, meaning that expressed TCRB transcripts were what got sequenced. Deep immunoSEQ sequencing was applied to naive, central memory and regulatory T cell samples, giving an average of roughly 3.5 million total reads per sample. Sorted cells were lysed in RLT buffer, and RNA was extracted using DNase-treated RNeasy Micro or Mini kits according to cell number. Each cell subset was processed on its own to prevent cross-contamination, while patient and healthy donor samples were processed together. Using the immunoSEQ multiplex PCR, TCRB sequences were amplified from cDNA into 87-bp fragments spanning the CDR3 region. Sequencing of the amplicons was performed on the Illumina HiSeq platform. In the paper's pipeline: PCR bias was corrected computationally using synthetic template baselines, and reads within Hamming distance 2 were collapsed, with unmergeable singletons discarded. Reads were aligned against IMGT to assign V, D and J genes, CDR3 length and insertions or deletions at six rearrangement sites. Within each subset, clonotype counts were normalized to sorted cell number, after which true diversity and Gini coefficients were computed with the tcR R package. The overlap coefficient, calculated on TCRB nucleotide sequences, was used to measure repertoire sharing. Out-of-frame TCRB sequences from naive cells were analyzed as a proxy for the pre-selection repertoire. Here the immuneACCESS table is served through TCRdb, limited to in-frame sequences with V and J called. Missing clones are a known gap in these copies; in checked studies unresolved V genes cover under half, and the rest lacks a known reason. V, J and clone size derive from that table, while D and trimming were established from the DNA sequence. The sample table shows hundreds of thousands of clones, and roughly an eighth are seen once. The ten largest clonotypes hold roughly 0.04% of the sample.

V ends up 3 bases short and J 2 bases short, with an unmatched junction base count of 6. CDR1 and CDR2 are drawn from the germline V gene: SGHTA, FQGNSA. Measured from the cysteine to the phenylalanine, the CDR3 is 15 residues long. Only CDR3 DNA remains: 45 bases, in frame from the first base. Sample: naive CD4+ T cells from blood. Taken with the paper, the label for cell subset or site translates to: true naive CD4+ T cells. This chain joins TRBV7-2 to TRBJ2-7, with 8 bases in between that match TRBD2. This receptor was obtained from a man younger than 35 with type 1 diabetes. The CDR3 protein is CASSFNSGVPYEQYF. In nucleotide form, the sequence is TGTGCCAGCAGCTTTAATAGCGGGGTACCCTACGAGCAGTACTTC.